The 10 T cell receptor beta chains in this list originate from one sample, sequenced in a study of T cell responses to AZD1222 COVID-19 vaccine. Data came from immunoSEQ multiplex PCR; TCRdb stores just in-frame clones and leaves some out. This sample yields 90,000 to 100,000 clones, of which 70% to 90% are seen a single time; approximately 2.9% belongs to the top ten. Sequencing was performed on peripheral blood, taken on day 0 of AZD1222 vaccination. Receptors were obtained from an adult in good health.

By sample share, this clone is large. This chain uses TRBV27 with TRBJ2-3; no definite D call. Germline values: CDR1 MNHEY, CDR2 SMNVEV (reference sequence). This CDR3 has 12 amino acids. V was cut by 5 bases and J by 1 base, with 4 bases left in between. CDR3 nucleotide sequence: TGTGCCAGCAGTCTCGGCACAGATACGCAGTATTTT. Translated, it gives CASSLGTDTQYF.

The rearrangement links TRBV4-1 to TRBJ1-1; D gene uncertain. The V gene lost 3 bases and the J gene lost 8 bases, with 10 bases spanning the gap. This CDR3 is 12 amino acids long. The germline gives CDR1 MGHRA, CDR2 YSYEKL. The chain's CDR3 is CASSHGREEAFF. The CDR3 DNA reads as TGCGCCAGCAGCCATGGACGGGAGGAAGCTTTCTTT.

The V and J genes are TRBV3-1 (or the pseudogene TRBV3-2) and TRBJ1-4; D unclear. The V end lost 1 base, the J end lost 0 bases, and 6 bases lay between the germline ends. There are 15 residues in the CDR3. CDR1 LGHDT and CDR2 YNNKEL come from the germline V gene (reference sequence). This CDR3 is CASSQATTTNEKLFF. CDR3 DNA sequence: TGTGCCAGCAGCCAAGCGACAACAACTAATGAAAAACTGTTTTTT.

This chain joins TRBV9 and TRBJ1-1, with 10 nucleotides matching TRBD1. Germline V gene sequence: CDR1 SGDLS, CDR2 YYNGEE. The CDR3 extends over 17 amino acids. V was pared by 0 bases and J by 6 bases, with 11 bases of the junction left unmatched. The CDR3 DNA reads as TGTGCCAGCAGCGTAGATTCGGGACAGGGGAGCGAGGCTGAAGCTTTCTTT. It specifies CASSVDSGQGSEAEAFF.

This clone was found a few times. V gene TRBV21-1 combines with J gene TRBJ2-7. TRBV21-1 is recorded as a pseudogene. CDR3 length: 12 amino acids. The CDR3 here is CASSLQAYEQYV. The CDR3 DNA is TGTGCCAGCAGCCTCCAAGCCTACGAGCAGTACGTC.

This chain links TRBV5-1 with TRBJ2-2; the D gene is possibly TRBD2 (6 bases). The V gene's germline CDR1 is SGHRS and CDR2 YFSETQ. The CDR3 has 15 residues. V was cut by 4 bases and J by 4 bases, with 14 bases left in between. The CDR3 here is CASSPKEGRTGELFF. DNA for the CDR3: TGCGCCAGCAGCCCGAAGGAGGGTCGCACCGGGGAGCTGTTTTTT.

This rearrangement joins TRBV9 to TRBJ2-3, with D uncertain. Between the trimmed V and J ends, which lost 3 bases and 3 bases, there was a span of 8 bases. Germline V gene sequence: CDR1 SGDLS, CDR2 YYNGEE. The CDR3 has 13 residues. CDR3 DNA: TGTGCCAGCAGCGCCCGGATGACAGATACGCAGTATTTT. It specifies CASSARMTDTQYF.

The chain has TRBV9 and TRBJ2-3; TRBD2 agrees at 10 bases. CDR1 SGDLS and CDR2 YYNGEE come from the germline V gene. CDR3 length: 19 residues. Trimming at V came to 0 bases and at J to 7 bases, leaving 17 bases not matched to a gene. The CDR3 sequence: CASSVGERGGPSTGNTQYF. The CDR3 DNA is TGTGCCAGCAGCGTAGGGGAGCGGGGGGGCCCTAGTACCGGGAATACGCAGTATTTT. Based on the CDR3 plus reference TRBV9 and TRBJ2-3, the full variable domain is DSGVTQTPKHLITATGQRVTLRCSPRSGDLSVYWYQQSLDQGLQFLIQYYNGEERAKGNILERFSAQQFPDLHSELNLSSLELGDSALYFCASSVGERGGPSTGNTQYFGPGTRLTVL.

The genes are TRBV29-1 and TRBJ2-5; 10 bases line up with TRBD2. Per germline, CDR1 SQVTM and CDR2 ANQGSEA. The CDR3 sequence is 14 residues long. Trimming removed 4 bases from V and 3 bases from J; junction bases left unmatched: 5. Written as DNA, the CDR3 is TGCAGCGTTGCTTCAACTAGCGGGAAAGAGACCCAGTACTTC. Residues: CSVASTSGKETQYF.

The chain links TRBV27 to TRBJ1-5; 8 positions match TRBD1. Germline trimming cut 3 bases from V and 5 bases from J; bases unmatched to any gene: 15. CDR1 and CDR2 (germline): MNHEY, SMNVEV (reference sequence). CDR3 size: 18 residues. CDR3 nucleotide sequence: TGTGCCAGCAGTTTGAGGACGTCAGGACAGGGTTTTCATCAGCCCCAGCATTTT. It yields the protein CASSLRTSGQGFHQPQHF.